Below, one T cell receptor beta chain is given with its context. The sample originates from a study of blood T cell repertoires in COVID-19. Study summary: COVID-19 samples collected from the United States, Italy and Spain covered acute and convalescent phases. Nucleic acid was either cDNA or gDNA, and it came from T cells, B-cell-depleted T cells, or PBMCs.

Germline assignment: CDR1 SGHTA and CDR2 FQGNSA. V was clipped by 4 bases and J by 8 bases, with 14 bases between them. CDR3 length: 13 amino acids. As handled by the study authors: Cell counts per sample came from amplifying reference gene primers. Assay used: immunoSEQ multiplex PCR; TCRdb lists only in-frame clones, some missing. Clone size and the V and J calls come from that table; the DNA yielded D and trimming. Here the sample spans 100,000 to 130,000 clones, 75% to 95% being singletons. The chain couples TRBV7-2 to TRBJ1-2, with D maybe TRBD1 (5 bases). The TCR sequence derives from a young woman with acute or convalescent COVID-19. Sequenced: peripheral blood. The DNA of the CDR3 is TGTGCCAGCAGCTCTGACCTGGGGCGCGGCTACACCTTC. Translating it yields CASSSDLGRGYTF.